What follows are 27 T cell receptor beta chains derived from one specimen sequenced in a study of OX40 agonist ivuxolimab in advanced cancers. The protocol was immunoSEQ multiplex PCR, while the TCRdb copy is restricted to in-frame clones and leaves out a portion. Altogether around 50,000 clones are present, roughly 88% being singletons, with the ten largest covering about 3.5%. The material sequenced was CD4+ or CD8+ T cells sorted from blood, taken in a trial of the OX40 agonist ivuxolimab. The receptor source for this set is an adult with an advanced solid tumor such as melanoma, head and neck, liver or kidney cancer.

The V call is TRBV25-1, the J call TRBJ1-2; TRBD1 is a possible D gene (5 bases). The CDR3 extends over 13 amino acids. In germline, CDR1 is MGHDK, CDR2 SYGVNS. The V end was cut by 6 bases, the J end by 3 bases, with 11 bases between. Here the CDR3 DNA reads TGTGCCAGCAGCTACCAGGGTCACTATGGCTACACCTTC. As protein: CASSYQGHYGYTF.

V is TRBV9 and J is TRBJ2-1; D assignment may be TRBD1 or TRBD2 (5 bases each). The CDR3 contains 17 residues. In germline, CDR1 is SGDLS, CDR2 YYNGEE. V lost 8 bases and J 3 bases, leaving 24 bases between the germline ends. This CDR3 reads CARREVGDRDYYNEQFF. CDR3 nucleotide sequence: TGTGCCAGACGAGAAGTAGGGGATCGGGATTACTACAATGAGCAGTTCTTC. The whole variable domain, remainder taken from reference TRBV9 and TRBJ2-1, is DSGVTQTPKHLITATGQRVTLRCSPRSGDLSVYWYQQSLDQGLQFLIQYYNGEERAKGNILERFSAQQFPDLHSELNLSSLELGDSALYFCARREVGDRDYYNEQFFGPGTRLTVL.

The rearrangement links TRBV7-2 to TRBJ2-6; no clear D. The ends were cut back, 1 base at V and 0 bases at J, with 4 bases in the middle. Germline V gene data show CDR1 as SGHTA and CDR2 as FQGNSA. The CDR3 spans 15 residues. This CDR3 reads CASSLGYSGANVLTF. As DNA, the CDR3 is TGTGCCAGCAGCTTAGGCTACTCTGGGGCCAACGTCCTGACTTTC.

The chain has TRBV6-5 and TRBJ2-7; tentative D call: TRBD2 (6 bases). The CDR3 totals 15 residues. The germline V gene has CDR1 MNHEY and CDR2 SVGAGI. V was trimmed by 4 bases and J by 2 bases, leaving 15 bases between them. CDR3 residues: CASSWSPSETYEQYF. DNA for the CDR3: TGTGCCAGCAGTTGGTCCCCTAGCGAGACCTACGAGCAGTACTTC.

DNA of the CDR3: TGTGCCAGCAGCTTAGATTGGACTGGGGCCAACGTCCTGACTTTC. Protein sequence: CASSLDWTGANVLTF. The chain joins TRBV7-3 to TRBJ2-6; no clear D gene. V lost 2 bases, J lost 2 bases, and 7 bases lay in between. This CDR3 comprises 15 residues. CDR1 and CDR2 (germline): SGHTA, FQGTGA.

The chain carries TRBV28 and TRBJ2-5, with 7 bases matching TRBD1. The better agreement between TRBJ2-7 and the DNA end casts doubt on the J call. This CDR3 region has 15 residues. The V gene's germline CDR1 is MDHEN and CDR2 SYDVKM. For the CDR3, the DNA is TGTGCCAGCACCAATCGGTTAGGGGGCCAGTACGAGCAGTACTTC. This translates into CASTNRLGGQYEQYF.

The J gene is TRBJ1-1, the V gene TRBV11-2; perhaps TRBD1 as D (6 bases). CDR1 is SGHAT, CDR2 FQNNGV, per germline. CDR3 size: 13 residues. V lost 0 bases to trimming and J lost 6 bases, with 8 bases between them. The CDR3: CASSLDRTAEAFF. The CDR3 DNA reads TGTGCCAGCAGCTTAGACCGGACAGCTGAAGCTTTCTTT.

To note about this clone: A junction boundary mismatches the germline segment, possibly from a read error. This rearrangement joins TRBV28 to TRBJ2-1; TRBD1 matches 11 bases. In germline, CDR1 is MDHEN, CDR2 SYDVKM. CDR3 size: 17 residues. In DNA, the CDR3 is TGTGCCAGCATTTTAGGGACAGGGGGTATAACCTACAATGAGCAGTTCTTC. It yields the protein CASILGTGGITYNEQFF.

This chain's CDR3 is CASRASREGTANYGYTF. Here the CDR3 DNA reads TGTGCCAGCAGGGCCTCAAGGGAGGGCACAGCTAACTATGGCTACACCTTC. The V and J genes are TRBV28 and TRBJ1-2; D ambiguous. The germline V and J ends were trimmed by 6 bases and 0 bases, with 20 bases remaining between them. The CDR3 is 17 amino acids. CDR1 and CDR2 from the germline V gene are MDHEN and SYDVKM.

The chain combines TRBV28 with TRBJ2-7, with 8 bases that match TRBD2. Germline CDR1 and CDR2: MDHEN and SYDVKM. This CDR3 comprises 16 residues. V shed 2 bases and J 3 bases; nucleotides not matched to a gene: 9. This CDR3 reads CASSLGGSGDLYEQYF. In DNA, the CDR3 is TGTGCCAGCAGTTTAGGTGGTAGCGGGGATCTCTACGAGCAGTACTTC.

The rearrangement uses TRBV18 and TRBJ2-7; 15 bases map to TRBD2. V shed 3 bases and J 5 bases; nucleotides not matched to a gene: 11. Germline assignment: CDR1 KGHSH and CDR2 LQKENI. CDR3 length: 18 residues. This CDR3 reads CASSPYTGLAGGSDEQYF. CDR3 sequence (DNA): TGTGCCAGCTCACCGTACACAGGACTAGCGGGAGGGAGCGACGAGCAGTACTTC.

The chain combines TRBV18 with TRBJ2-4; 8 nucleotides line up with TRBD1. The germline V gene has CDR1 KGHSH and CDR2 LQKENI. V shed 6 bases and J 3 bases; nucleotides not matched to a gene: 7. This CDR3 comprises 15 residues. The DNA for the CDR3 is TGTGCCAGCTCGGGACAGGCAAACGGCAAAAACATTCAGTACTTC. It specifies CASSGQANGKNIQYF.

The CDR3 DNA reads as TGCGCCAGCAGCTTGGACCTAAGGGGCTCTGGAAACACCATATATTTT. Its translation: CASSLDLRGSGNTIYF. The rearrangement joins TRBV5-1 to TRBJ1-3; possibly TRBD1 for D (5 bases). V gave up 0 bases and J gave up 0 bases, with 10 bases separating them. The germline gives CDR1 SGHRS, CDR2 YFSETQ. The CDR3 has 16 residues.

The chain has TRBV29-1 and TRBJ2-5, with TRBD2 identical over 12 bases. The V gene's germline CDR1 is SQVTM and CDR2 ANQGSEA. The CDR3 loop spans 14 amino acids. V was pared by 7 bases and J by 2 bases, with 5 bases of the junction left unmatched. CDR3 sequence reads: CSARLAGAQETQYF. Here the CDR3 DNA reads TGCAGCGCAAGACTAGCGGGAGCTCAAGAGACCCAGTACTTC.

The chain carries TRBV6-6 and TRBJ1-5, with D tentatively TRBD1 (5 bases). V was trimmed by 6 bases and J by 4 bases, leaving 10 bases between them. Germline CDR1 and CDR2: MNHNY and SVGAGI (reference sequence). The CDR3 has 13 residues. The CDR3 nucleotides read TGTGCCAGCAGGAGGCGGGGGAATCAGCCCCAGCATTTT. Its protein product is CASRRRGNQPQHF.

The CDR3: CASSLAVLAEAHEQFF. DNA for the CDR3: TGCGCCAGCAGCTTGGCCGTACTAGCGGAGGCCCATGAGCAGTTCTTC. The chain uses TRBV5-1 and TRBJ2-1; TRBD2 matches 8 bases. Per the germline V gene, CDR1 is SGHRS and CDR2 is YFSETQ. The CDR3 sequence is 16 residues long. V gave up 0 bases and J gave up 8 bases; unmatched junction bases: 10.

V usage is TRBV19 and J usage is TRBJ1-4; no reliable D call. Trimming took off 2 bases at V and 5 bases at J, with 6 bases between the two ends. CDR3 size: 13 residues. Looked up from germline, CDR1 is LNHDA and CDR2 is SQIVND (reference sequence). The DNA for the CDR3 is TGTGCCAGTAGTATAATGACAAATGAAAAACTGTTTTTT. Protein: CASSIMTNEKLFF. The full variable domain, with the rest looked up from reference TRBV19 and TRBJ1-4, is DGGITQSPKYLFRKEGQNVTLSCEQNLNHDAMYWYRQDPGQGLRLIYYSQIVNDFQKGDIAEGYSVSREKKESFPLTVTSAQKNPTAFYLCASSIMTNEKLFFGSGTQLSVL.

This CDR3 is CASSAGTGESHGYTF. The CDR3, as DNA: TGTGCCAGCAGTGCCGGGACAGGGGAATCCCATGGCTACACCTTC. This chain uses TRBV6-5 with TRBJ1-2; 10 bases are shared with TRBD1. The CDR3 covers 15 residues. Germline CDR1 MNHEY, CDR2 SVGAGI. J gave up 6 bases and V 5 bases, and 9 bases lay outside the gene matches.

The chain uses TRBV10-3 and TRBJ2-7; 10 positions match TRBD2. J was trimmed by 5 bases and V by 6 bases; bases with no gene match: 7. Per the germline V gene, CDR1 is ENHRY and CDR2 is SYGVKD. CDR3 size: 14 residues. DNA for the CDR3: TGTGCCATCAGAGAGCGGGAGGGCACCGACGAGCAGTACTTC. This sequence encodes CAIREREGTDEQYF.

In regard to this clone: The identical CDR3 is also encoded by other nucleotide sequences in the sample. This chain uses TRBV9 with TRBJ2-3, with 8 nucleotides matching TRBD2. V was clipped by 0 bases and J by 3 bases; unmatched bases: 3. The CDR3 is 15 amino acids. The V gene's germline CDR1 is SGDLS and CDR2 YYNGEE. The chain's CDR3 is CASSVDGRATDTQYF. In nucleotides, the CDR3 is TGTGCCAGCAGCGTAGACGGGAGGGCGACAGATACGCAGTATTTT.

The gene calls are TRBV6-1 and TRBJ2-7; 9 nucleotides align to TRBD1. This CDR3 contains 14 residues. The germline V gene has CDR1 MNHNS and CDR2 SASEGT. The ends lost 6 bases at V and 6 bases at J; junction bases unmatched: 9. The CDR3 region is CASRKPGQGAEQYF. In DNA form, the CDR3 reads TGTGCCAGCAGAAAACCGGGACAGGGAGCCGAGCAGTACTTC.

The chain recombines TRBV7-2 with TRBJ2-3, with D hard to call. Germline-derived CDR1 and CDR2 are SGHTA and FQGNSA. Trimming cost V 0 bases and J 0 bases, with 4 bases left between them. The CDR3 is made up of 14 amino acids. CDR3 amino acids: CASSLAGSTDTQYF. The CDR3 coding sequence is TGTGCCAGCAGCTTAGCGGGCAGCACAGATACGCAGTATTTT.

CDR3 bases: TGTGCCAGCAGCCCGACTAGCGGGGGAACCTACGAGCAGTACTTC. Translating gives CASSPTSGGTYEQYF. The genes are TRBV6-6 and TRBJ2-7, with 12 bases fitting TRBD2. CDR1 and CDR2 from the germline V gene are MNHNY and SVGAGI (reference sequence). CDR3 size: 15 residues. V dropped 6 bases and J dropped 2; count of bases not matched to a gene: 5.

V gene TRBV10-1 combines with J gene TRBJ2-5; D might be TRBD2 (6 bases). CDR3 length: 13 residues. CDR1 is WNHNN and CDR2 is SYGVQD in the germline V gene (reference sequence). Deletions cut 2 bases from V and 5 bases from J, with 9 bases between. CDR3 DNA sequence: TGCGCCAGCAGTGAGGGGGGACTGGAGACCCAGTACTTC. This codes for CASSEGGLETQYF.

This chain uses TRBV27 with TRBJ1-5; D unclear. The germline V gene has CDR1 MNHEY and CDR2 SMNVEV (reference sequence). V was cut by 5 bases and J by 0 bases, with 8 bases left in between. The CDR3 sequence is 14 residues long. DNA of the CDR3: TGTGCCAGCAGTCCTGGGAATAGCAATCAGCCCCAGCATTTT. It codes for CASSPGNSNQPQHF.

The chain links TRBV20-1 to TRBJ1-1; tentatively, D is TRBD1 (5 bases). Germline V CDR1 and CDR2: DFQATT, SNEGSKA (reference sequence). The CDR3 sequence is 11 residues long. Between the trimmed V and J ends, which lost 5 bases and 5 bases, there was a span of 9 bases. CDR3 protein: CSALRETEAFF. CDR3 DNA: TGCAGTGCTCTCAGGGAAACTGAAGCTTTCTTT.

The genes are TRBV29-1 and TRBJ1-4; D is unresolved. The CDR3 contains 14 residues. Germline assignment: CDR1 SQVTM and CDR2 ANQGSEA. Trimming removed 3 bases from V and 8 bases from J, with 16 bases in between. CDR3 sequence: CSVDFPGEDEKLFF. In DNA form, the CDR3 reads TGCAGCGTTGATTTTCCGGGAGAAGACGAAAAACTGTTTTTT.